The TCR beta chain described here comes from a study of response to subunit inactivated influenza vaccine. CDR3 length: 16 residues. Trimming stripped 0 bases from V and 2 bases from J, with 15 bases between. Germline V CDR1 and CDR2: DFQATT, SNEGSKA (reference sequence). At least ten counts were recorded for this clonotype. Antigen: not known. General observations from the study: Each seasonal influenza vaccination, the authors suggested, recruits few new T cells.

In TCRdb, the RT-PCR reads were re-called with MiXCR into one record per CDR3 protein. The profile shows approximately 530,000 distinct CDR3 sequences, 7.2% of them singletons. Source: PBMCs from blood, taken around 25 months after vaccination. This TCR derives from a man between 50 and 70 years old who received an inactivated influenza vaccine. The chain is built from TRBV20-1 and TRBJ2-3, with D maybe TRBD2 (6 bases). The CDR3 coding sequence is TGCAGTGCTAGAGATCCGGCCGGGCGGGACACAGATACGCAGTATTTT. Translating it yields CSARDPAGRDTDTQYF.